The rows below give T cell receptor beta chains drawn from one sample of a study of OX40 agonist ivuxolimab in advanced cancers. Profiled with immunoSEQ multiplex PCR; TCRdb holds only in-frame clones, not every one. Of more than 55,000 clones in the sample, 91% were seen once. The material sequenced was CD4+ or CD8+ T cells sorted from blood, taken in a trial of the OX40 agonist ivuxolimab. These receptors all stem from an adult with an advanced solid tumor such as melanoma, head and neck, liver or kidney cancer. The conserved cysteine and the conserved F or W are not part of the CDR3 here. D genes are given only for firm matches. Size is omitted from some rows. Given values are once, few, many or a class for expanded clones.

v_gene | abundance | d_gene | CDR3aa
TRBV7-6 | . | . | ASSSIQETQY
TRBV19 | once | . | ASSMGRRGTQY
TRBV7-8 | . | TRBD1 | ASSPWDRGIYGYT
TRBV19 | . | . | ASQDPSSESYNEQF
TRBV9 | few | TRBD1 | ASSLRDRGLVTEAF
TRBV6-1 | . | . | ACNPLGAVETQY
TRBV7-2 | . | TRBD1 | ASSSRTGVVSREQY
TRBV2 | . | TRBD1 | ASSGGQGGNQPQH
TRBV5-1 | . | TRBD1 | ASSLGQGGLEQY
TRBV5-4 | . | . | ASSLMGANVLT
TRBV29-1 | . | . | SVEEAGRGASYGYT
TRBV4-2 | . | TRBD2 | ASSLSGSNNEQF
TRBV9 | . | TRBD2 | ASSVGGRAPSYEQY
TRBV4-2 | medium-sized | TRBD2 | ASSQDGEGLRGLHTDTQY
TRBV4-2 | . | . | ASSQAWGDTQY